The rows below give T cell receptor beta chains drawn from one sample of a study of regulatory T cells in long-lasting Graves disease. One entry per CDR3 protein, called by TCRdb with MiXCR from the multiplex PCR reads. The table shows around 470,000 distinct CDR3 sequences, with 12% to 15% occurring only once. These data were also reused for a study on T cells in Graves' hyperthyroidism and ophthalmopathy.

Sequences were derived from peripheral blood mononuclear cells (PBMCs), sampled at new diagnosis, from a patient treated with antithyroid drugs. These receptors were collected from a woman in her forties or fifties with Graves disease. CDR3s include the opening cysteine and the closing phenylalanine or tryptophan. A D gene is named only where the DNA matches it firmly. Rows give clone size only sometimes, using once, few, many, or a class for an expanded clone.

-,TRBJ1-5,TRBV28,-,14,CANSPLVGNQPQHF
few,TRBJ1-1,TRBV19,-,14,CASSIGRGSTEAFF
many,TRBJ2-7,TRBV28,-,11,CATSGQAEQYF
-,TRBJ1-1,TRBV3-1,TRBD1,15,CASSQGAGGNTEAFF
many,TRBJ2-5,TRBV12-3/TRBV12-4,TRBD2,14,CASNRAGVEETQYF
few,TRBJ2-2,TRBV27,-,15,CASRKGLLNTGELFF
-,TRBJ1-1,TRBV5-1,TRBD1,13,CASSFSGGYEAFF
many,TRBJ2-2,TRBV28,-,14,CASSFRVSTGELFF
few,TRBJ2-6,TRBV4-1,-,16,CASSQVLVAGANVLTF
many,TRBJ2-1,TRBV7-2,-,13,CASSGQWGNEQFF
-,TRBJ1-1,TRBV11-2,-,14,CASSLSRPEGEAFF
many,TRBJ2-7,TRBV12-3/TRBV12-4,-,14,CASTLMGRGYEQYF
few,TRBJ2-1,TRBV6-1,-,17,CASSEAASTKIDNEQFF
few,TRBJ1-3,TRBV6-1,TRBD1,16,CASSTHGTESGNTIYF
many,TRBJ2-3,TRBV5-1,TRBD2,16,CASSSWTSGRAVTQYF
many,TRBJ2-4,TRBV2,-,13,CASRSVAKNIQYF
few,TRBJ2-7,TRBV4-1,TRBD2,19,CASSQDKGLAGARTYEQYF
-,TRBJ2-7,TRBV28,TRBD2,19,CASSSYPGGLAGAVYEQYF
many,TRBJ1-2,TRBV28,-,12,CASGSRLYGYTF
many,TRBJ2-3,TRBV5-1,-,13,CASSLATEDTQYF
many,TRBJ2-7,TRBV6-1,-,16,CASSRDSGRPSYEQYF
many,TRBJ2-3,TRBV20-1,-,11,CSGHPTDTQYF
-,TRBJ2-6,TRBV6-2/TRBV6-3,-,15,CASSVQASGANVLTF
-,TRBJ1-2,TRBV6-1,-,10,CATENYGYTF
many,TRBJ2-3,TRBV27,TRBD2,17,CASSSERLAGGPDTQYF
-,TRBJ1-6,TRBV3-1,TRBD1,15,CASSQVTGGYSPLHF